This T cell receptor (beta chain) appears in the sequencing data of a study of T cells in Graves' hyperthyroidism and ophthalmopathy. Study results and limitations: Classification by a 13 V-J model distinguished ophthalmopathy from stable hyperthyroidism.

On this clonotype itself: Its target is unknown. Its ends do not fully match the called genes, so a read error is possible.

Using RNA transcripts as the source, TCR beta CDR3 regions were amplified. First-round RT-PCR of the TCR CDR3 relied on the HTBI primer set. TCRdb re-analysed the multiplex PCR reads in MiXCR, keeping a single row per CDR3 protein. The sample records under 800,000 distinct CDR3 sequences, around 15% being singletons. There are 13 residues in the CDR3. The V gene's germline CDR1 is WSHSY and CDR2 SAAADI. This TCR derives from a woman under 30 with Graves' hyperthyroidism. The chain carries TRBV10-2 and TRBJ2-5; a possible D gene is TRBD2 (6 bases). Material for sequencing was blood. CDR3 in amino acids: CASRRRGGETQCF. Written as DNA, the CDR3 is TGCGCCAGCAGAAGGAGAGGAGGGGAGACCCAGTGCTTC.